This is a list of T cell receptor beta chains from one sample in a study of cytomegalovirus exposure and HLA in healthy donors. Clones were sequenced by immunoSEQ multiplex PCR, and TCRdb holds only the in-frame ones, with some missing. Of 190,000 or so clones listed, 75% to 85% were seen once; the top ten hold roughly 0.65%. Sequencing was performed on PBMCs. These receptors were obtained from a boy between 10 and 17 years old in good health and CMV-seronegative. Each CDR3 is given with its conserved first and last residue. A D gene is named only where the DNA matches it firmly. Not every row has a clone size; where given, it reads once, few, many or a size class.

D: TRBD2; size: NA; V: TRBV6-4; J: TRBJ2-7; DNA: TGTGCCAGCAGTGAATATCCTCTAAGCGGGAGGGTCTACGAGCAGTACTTC; CDR3: CASSEYPLSGRVYEQYF
D: TRBD2; size: few; V: TRBV6-4; J: TRBJ2-1; DNA: TGTGCCAGTTCCATGACTAGCGGAGCTTACAATGAGCAGTTCTTC; CDR3: CASSMTSGAYNEQFF
D: NA; size: NA; V: TRBV12-1; J: TRBJ2-1; DNA: TGTGCCAGCAGCTCCTTCACTAGCGGGGGGCACAATGAGCAGTTCTTC; CDR3: CASSSFTSGGHNEQFF
D: NA; size: few; V: TRBV6-5; J: TRBJ2-7; DNA: TGTGCCAGCAGTTACTCGCCAGGGGATTCGTACGAGCAGTACTTC; CDR3: CASSYSPGDSYEQYF
D: NA; size: NA; V: TRBV5-1; J: TRBJ2-2; DNA: TGCGCCAGCAGCTTGGCCCCTCGGGCAGGGTTATCCGGGGAGCTGTTTTTT; CDR3: CASSLAPRAGLSGELFF
D: NA; size: NA; V: TRBV5-1; J: TRBJ1-1; DNA: TGCGCCAGCAGCTTGGGGCCGGGGGGGAACACTGAAGCTTTCTTT; CDR3: CASSLGPGGNTEAFF
D: NA; size: NA; V: TRBV10-3; J: TRBJ1-3; DNA: TGTGCCATCAGTGTCGCGGAAACTGGAAACACCATATATTTT; CDR3: CAISVAETGNTIYF
D: NA; size: NA; V: TRBV6-5; J: TRBJ1-1; DNA: TGTGCCAGCAGTTTCCGTTTGGAGGGAAACACTGAAGCTTTCTTT; CDR3: CASSFRLEGNTEAFF
D: TRBD2; size: NA; V: TRBV6-4; J: TRBJ2-1; DNA: TGTGCCAGCAGTGAGCGGGGGGGCTCCTACAATGAGCAGTTCTTC; CDR3: CASSERGGSYNEQFF
D: TRBD1; size: NA; V: TRBV30; J: TRBJ1-2; DNA: TGTGCCTGGACACAGGGGAACAACTATGGCTACACCTTC; CDR3: CAWTQGNNYGYTF
D: NA; size: once; V: TRBV4-2; J: TRBJ1-6; DNA: TGTGCCAGCAGCCAAGATAGGCGGGATAATTCACCCCTCCACTTT; CDR3: CASSQDRRDNSPLHF
D: TRBD1; size: NA; V: TRBV19; J: TRBJ2-3; DNA: TGTGCCAGTAGTCGGGGACAGAACTCAGATACGCAGTATTTT; CDR3: CASSRGQNSDTQYF
D: TRBD1; size: NA; V: TRBV11-2; J: TRBJ1-5; DNA: TGTGCCAGCAGCTTAAAAACCACAGGGGTGAGCAATCAGCCCCAGCATTTT; CDR3: CASSLKTTGVSNQPQHF
D: NA; size: NA; V: TRBV30; J: TRBJ1-3; DNA: TGTGCCTGGAGTGTACGGGTTCGGGGAAACACCATATATTTT; CDR3: CAWSVRVRGNTIYF
D: TRBD1; size: NA; V: TRBV28; J: TRBJ1-5; DNA: TGTGCCAGCAGTGGACAGGGTGATATTCAGCCCCAGCATTTT; CDR3: CASSGQGDIQPQHF
D: NA; size: few; V: TRBV2; J: TRBJ2-6; DNA: TGTGCCAGCAGTAGACGGAGCGGTGGGGCCAACGTCCTGACTTTC; CDR3: CASSRRSGGANVLTF
D: NA; size: NA; V: TRBV21-1; J: TRBJ1-6; DNA: TGTGCCAGCAGCACTAACAGGGTTGAAAATAATTCACCCCTCCACTTT; CDR3: CASSTNRVENNSPLHF
D: NA; size: NA; V: TRBV7-9; J: TRBJ1-4; DNA: TGTGCCAGCAGCCCGTTACCCAACCGCGGGGAAAAACTGTTTTTT; CDR3: CASSPLPNRGEKLFF
D: TRBD1; size: NA; V: TRBV5-1; J: TRBJ2-7; DNA: TGCGCCAGCAGCTTGCTGCCAGGGGGCGAATACGAGCAGTACTTC; CDR3: CASSLLPGGEYEQYF
D: TRBD1; size: few; V: TRBV9; J: TRBJ2-4; DNA: TGTGCCAGCAGTAGGACAGGGCTTACAAACATTCAGTACTTC; CDR3: CASSRTGLTNIQYF
D: TRBD2; size: NA; V: TRBV5-4; J: TRBJ2-1; DNA: TGTGCCAGCAGCTTGGCGCCTAGCGGTTACAATGAGCAGTTCTTC; CDR3: CASSLAPSGYNEQFF
D: NA; size: NA; V: TRBV30; J: TRBJ2-7; DNA: TGTGCCTGGACCGGAGGGGGCTTGTACGAGCAGTACTTC; CDR3: CAWTGGGLYEQYF
D: TRBD1; size: NA; V: TRBV15; J: TRBJ1-1; DNA: TGTGCCACCAGCATAGGGGCGGGACAGGGTAACACTGAAGCTTTCTTT; CDR3: CATSIGAGQGNTEAFF
D: TRBD1; size: NA; V: TRBV6-1; J: TRBJ2-7; DNA: TGTGCCAGCAGACCGGGACAGTCACCCTACGAGCAGTACTTC; CDR3: CASRPGQSPYEQYF
D: TRBD1; size: NA; V: TRBV6-5; J: TRBJ2-2; DNA: TGTGCCAGCAGTTACGAGACAGGGATCGCCGGGGAGCTGTTTTTT; CDR3: CASSYETGIAGELFF
D: NA; size: NA; V: TRBV7-9; J: TRBJ2-6; DNA: TGTGCCAGCAGCTCCAGGGTGACCCTGAACTCTGGGGCCAACGTCCTGACTTTC; CDR3: CASSSRVTLNSGANVLTF
D: TRBD1; size: once; V: TRBV11-2; J: TRBJ1-5; DNA: TGTGCCAGCAGCCCGGGACAGGGGCCCAATCAGCCCCAGCATTTT; CDR3: CASSPGQGPNQPQHF
D: NA; size: few; V: TRBV5-1; J: TRBJ2-7; DNA: TGCGCCAGCAGCCTGGCCAGGGAGGCCTACGAGCAGTACTTC; CDR3: CASSLAREAYEQYF
D: NA; size: NA; V: TRBV5-4; J: TRBJ2-5; DNA: TGTGCCAGCAGCATAGGACAGAGGGAGACCCAGTACTTC; CDR3: CASSIGQRETQYF
D: NA; size: once; V: TRBV5-6; J: TRBJ1-4; DNA: TGTGCCAGCAGCCCCCGACAAGTTCGTCATGAAAAACTGTTTTTT; CDR3: CASSPRQVRHEKLFF
D: NA; size: NA; V: TRBV5-5; J: TRBJ1-1; DNA: TGTGCCAGCAGCTCCGGACAGCTCGAAGCTTTCTTT; CDR3: CASSSGQLEAFF
D: TRBD2; size: NA; V: TRBV4-1; J: TRBJ2-5; DNA: TGCGCCAGCAGCCAAGGGCCCCAGGGTAGCGGGTTCTTCCAAGAGACCCAGTACTTC; CDR3: CASSQGPQGSGFFQETQYF
D: NA; size: NA; V: TRBV5-1; J: TRBJ2-5; DNA: TGCGCCAGCAGCTTGTTCTCCAGGCGCCAAGAGACCCAGTACTTC; CDR3: CASSLFSRRQETQYF
D: TRBD1; size: NA; V: TRBV7-9; J: TRBJ1-1; DNA: TGTGCCAGCAGTTCAGGGGGTAGAACTGAAGCTTTCTTT; CDR3: CASSSGGRTEAFF
D: NA; size: NA; V: TRBV13; J: TRBJ1-3; DNA: TGTGCCAGCAGCTTCCGGAGGGACACCATATATTTT; CDR3: CASSFRRDTIYF
D: NA; size: NA; V: TRBV11-2; J: TRBJ2-3; DNA: TGTGCCAGCAGCCCGGTTGGTAGTCGTTCCACAGATACGCAGTATTTT; CDR3: CASSPVGSRSTDTQYF
D: NA; size: NA; V: TRBV6-5; J: TRBJ1-1; DNA: TGTGCCAGCAGCCCCGGACTGCCGAACACTGAAGCTTTCTTT; CDR3: CASSPGLPNTEAFF
D: NA; size: NA; V: TRBV25-1; J: TRBJ1-3; DNA: TGTGCCAGCAGTGTCCAGGGTGCTGGAAACACCATATATTTT; CDR3: CASSVQGAGNTIYF
D: NA; size: NA; V: TRBV12-5; J: TRBJ1-6; DNA: TGTGCTAGTTCATCCAGGGTGAGGACCTATAATTCACCCCTCCACTTT; CDR3: CASSSRVRTYNSPLHF
D: TRBD1; size: NA; V: TRBV7-8; J: TRBJ2-7; DNA: TGTGCCAGCAGCTCAGGGACAGGCCAGTCGAAGCAGTACTTC; CDR3: CASSSGTGQSKQYF
D: TRBD1; size: NA; V: TRBV6-6; J: TRBJ1-3; DNA: TGTGCCAGCAGTTACTCCGGCCAGGGGGACAACACCATATATTTT; CDR3: CASSYSGQGDNTIYF
D: NA; size: NA; V: TRBV7-2; J: TRBJ1-1; DNA: TGTGCCAGCAGCTCCGGCTCCCTGGACGGGGGGGCTTTCTTT; CDR3: CASSSGSLDGGAFF
D: NA; size: once; V: TRBV7-9; J: TRBJ1-2; DNA: TGTGCCAGCAGCCCAACAGGGCTTGGTGGCTACACCTTC; CDR3: CASSPTGLGGYTF
D: NA; size: once; V: TRBV7-2; J: TRBJ2-3; DNA: TGTGCCAGCAGCATCACATCGGACGGGACTTTCACTAGCACAGATACGCAGTATTTT; CDR3: CASSITSDGTFTSTDTQYF
D: NA; size: few; V: TRBV14; J: TRBJ1-2; DNA: TGTGCCAGCAGCCTTGGGAGGAACTATGGCTACACCTTC; CDR3: CASSLGRNYGYTF
D: NA; size: NA; V: TRBV15; J: TRBJ2-6; DNA: TGTGCCACCAGCAGAGATCTAGCGAAAAGCTCTGGGGCCAACGTCCTGACTTTC; CDR3: CATSRDLAKSSGANVLTF